Listed below are T cell receptor beta chains from one sample, sequenced in a study of OX40 agonist ivuxolimab in advanced cancers. Assay: immunoSEQ multiplex PCR; the TCRdb copy retains only in-frame clones and omits some. The table lists tens of thousands of clones, 75% to 90% of them singletons, with 25% in the top ten. Sequencing was performed on CD4+ or CD8+ T cells sorted from blood, taken in a trial of the OX40 agonist ivuxolimab. All receptors come from an adult with an advanced solid tumor such as melanoma, head and neck, liver or kidney cancer. CDR3s include the opening cysteine and the closing phenylalanine or tryptophan. D genes are given only for firm matches. Clone size is given for some rows only: seen once, a few or many times, or a class if the clone is expanded.

d_call,clone_size,v_call,j_call,cdr3_nt,cdr3_aa
.,once,TRBV7-9,TRBJ2-2,TGTGCCAGCAGCCGTCCTCCCATGGTTGGGGAGCTGTTTTTT,CASSRPPMVGELFF
TRBD1,once,TRBV7-9,TRBJ1-4,TGTGCCAGCAGCTTAAAAGGGGGCGATGAAAAACTGTTTTTT,CASSLKGGDEKLFF
.,.,TRBV20-1,TRBJ2-1,TGCAGTGCTAGACTCGGGTTCTTC,CSARLGFF
.,.,TRBV4-2,TRBJ2-7,TGTGCCAGCAGCCCCACAACACGAGCAGAGCAGTACTTC,CASSPTTRAEQYF
.,few,TRBV7-9,TRBJ2-5,TGTGCCAGCTCTCCCCTGGGCTTTTTGGGAGAGACCCAGTACTTC,CASSPLGFLGETQYF
.,.,TRBV27,TRBJ1-4,TGTGCCAGCATGGGTCAGGGGTCTAGGGAAAAACTGTTTTTT,CASMGQGSREKLFF
TRBD1,.,TRBV28,TRBJ1-2,TGTGCCAGCAGGGGAGGGACAGGGTCTGTCTATGGCTACACCTTC,CASRGGTGSVYGYTF
TRBD1,.,TRBV27,TRBJ2-7,TGTGCCAGCAGTCCGGGACAGCGCTACGAGCAGTACTTC,CASSPGQRYEQYF
.,.,TRBV11-2,TRBJ2-7,TGTGCCAGCAGCTTAGGTGGGGTCGAGCAGTACTTC,CASSLGGVEQYF
TRBD2,.,TRBV9,TRBJ2-7,TGTGCCAGCAGCGCCGGGACTAGGGCCTACGAGCAGTACTTC,CASSAGTRAYEQYF
TRBD2,.,TRBV10-1,TRBJ2-7,TGCGCCAGCAGTGCCGGGAGGTTCTTTCTCGAGCAGTACTTC,CASSAGRFFLEQYF
.,.,TRBV5-4,TRBJ2-7,TGTGCCAGCAGCTTGCTCGGGGGCATCGAGCAGTACTTC,CASSLLGGIEQYF
.,few,TRBV4-2,TRBJ2-5,TGTGCCAGCAGCCAGTCCCCTGGAGCCCCTGATGGGGAGACCCAGTACTTC,CASSQSPGAPDGETQYF
.,.,TRBV6-6,TRBJ2-5,TGTGCCAGCAGTTCCCTCGGTGAGGGGGTGCAAGAGACCCAGTACTTC,CASSSLGEGVQETQYF
TRBD2,.,TRBV10-3,TRBJ2-5,TGTGCCATCAGTGAGTCGAATCTCCTTCTAGCGGGAGATTTAGAGACCCAGTACTTC,CAISESNLLLAGDLETQYF
.,.,TRBV5-6,TRBJ2-7,TGTGCCAGCAGCTTGGGGCGCCTCGAGCAGTACTTC,CASSLGRLEQYF
.,few,TRBV2,TRBJ1-6,TGTGCCATCGGTGGGGGTAATTCACCCCTCCACTTT,CAIGGGNSPLHF
.,.,TRBV7-3,TRBJ2-1,TGTGCCAGCAGCCAGGGGTGGGGCAATGAGCAGTTCTTC,CASSQGWGNEQFF
.,.,TRBV2,TRBJ1-2,TGTGCCAGCAGTGAATCCCTTTTAGTAGGTGGCTACACCTTC,CASSESLLVGGYTF
TRBD1,.,TRBV5-1,TRBJ1-1,TGCGCCAGCAGCACCCGACAGGGGGGGTTGAACACTGAAGCTTTCTTT,CASSTRQGGLNTEAFF
.,.,TRBV4-3,TRBJ2-1,TGCGCCAGCAGCCAGACAGAGTTTCGGGGATTAGACAACTACAATGAGCAGTTCTTC,CASSQTEFRGLDNYNEQFF
TRBD1,.,TRBV19,TRBJ2-3,TGTGCCAGTAGAGAGGGGGCAGACACGCAGTATTTT,CASREGADTQYF
.,.,TRBV28,TRBJ1-2,TGTGCCAGCACCCCGGTCGGGACACACAGCTATGGCTACACCTTC,CASTPVGTHSYGYTF
TRBD1,.,TRBV4-3,TRBJ2-1,TGCGCCAGCAGCTACGGACAGGGGGACAATGAGCAGTTCTTC,CASSYGQGDNEQFF
TRBD2,.,TRBV13,TRBJ2-3,TGTGCCAGCAGCTCGAGTCCTAGCGGGGGGGCGAGTACGCAGTATTTT,CASSSSPSGGASTQYF
.,.,TRBV28,TRBJ2-7,TGTGCCAGCAGTTCTGCCCATGGACAGGAGCAGTACTTC,CASSSAHGQEQYF
TRBD2,.,TRBV7-4,TRBJ2-7,TGTGCCAGCACGCTAGCGGGGAGCTCCTACGAGCAGTACTTC,CASTLAGSSYEQYF
TRBD1,.,TRBV2,TRBJ1-4,TGTGCCAGCAGTCTAACCGGGACAGGGCGAGAGAAACTGTTTTTT,CASSLTGTGREKLFF
.,.,TRBV4-1,TRBJ1-1,TGCGCCAGCAGCCAAGGGTCTGGAGCTTTCTTT,CASSQGSGAFF
TRBD2,.,TRBV30,TRBJ2-1,TGTGCCTGGAGAACCGGGACTAGCGGGAGCGATGAGCAGTTCTTC,CAWRTGTSGSDEQFF
TRBD2,.,TRBV11-2,TRBJ2-3,TGTGCCAGCAGCTTAGATTTCGGGGGGGCCTTAGATACGCAGTATTTT,CASSLDFGGALDTQYF
TRBD1,.,TRBV19,TRBJ2-7,TGTGCCAGTAGTTATACAGGGGCCTACGAGCAGTACTTC,CASSYTGAYEQYF
.,once,TRBV19,TRBJ1-1,TGTGCCAGTATTTCTCAGGGGTCCACTGAAGCTTTCTTT,CASISQGSTEAFF
.,once,TRBV6-1,TRBJ2-7,TGTGCCAGCAGTGAAGCGGGGACGGGAGACTTC,CASSEAGTGDF
.,.,TRBV11-3,TRBJ2-1,TGTGCCAGCAGCTTACCGAGGGGAGGTGAGCAGTTCTTC,CASSLPRGGEQFF
.,once,TRBV5-6,TRBJ2-1,TGTGCCAGCAGCTCCGCGCTTGTCTCCTACAATGAGCAGTTCTTC,CASSSALVSYNEQFF
TRBD1,.,TRBV9,TRBJ2-1,TGTGCCAGCAGCGAACTTATGACAGGGGACAACAATGAGCAGTTCTTC,CASSELMTGDNNEQFF
TRBD2,.,TRBV19,TRBJ2-1,TGTGCCAGTAGTCCCAGCGGGAGCTCCTACAATGAGCAGTTCTTC,CASSPSGSSYNEQFF
TRBD1,few,TRBV6-1,TRBJ2-7,TGTGCCAGCAGAGTGACAGGGGACGAGCAGTACTTC,CASRVTGDEQYF
TRBD2,.,TRBV9,TRBJ2-4,TGTGCCAGCAGCCCCTTTGGAACTAGCGGGAGAGGGGGGACCAAAAACATTCAGTACTTC,CASSPFGTSGRGGTKNIQYF
.,.,TRBV6-1,TRBJ1-4,TGTGCCAGCAGTGACTGTCCAAGTCTCCTAGTCGACAATGAAAAACTGTTTTTT,CASSDCPSLLVDNEKLFF
TRBD2,.,TRBV27,TRBJ2-7,TGTGCCAGCAGTTTAGCGGGACTATACGAGCAGTACTTC,CASSLAGLYEQYF
.,.,TRBV5-5,TRBJ2-7,TGTGCCAGCAGTGTGCCAAGTTCACAGCTCTACGAGCAGTACTTC,CASSVPSSQLYEQYF
.,.,TRBV15,TRBJ1-4,TGTGCCACCAGCAGAGTCCGGGGAGTAGATGAAAAACTGTTTTTT,CATSRVRGVDEKLFF
.,.,TRBV5-4,TRBJ2-5,TGTGCCAGCAGCTCCACGGGAACGGGAGAGACCCAGTACTTC,CASSSTGTGETQYF
.,.,TRBV6-8,TRBJ1-2,TGTGCCAGCAGTTACGAAGGGGGAATTGGCTACACCTTC,CASSYEGGIGYTF
.,few,TRBV9,TRBJ2-1,TGTGCCAGCAGCCCTCTTGGGGAGGATTACAATGAGCAGTTCTTC,CASSPLGEDYNEQFF
.,.,TRBV9,TRBJ2-3,TGTGCCAGCAGCGTGGCCTGGGGGCCGGCAGATACGCAGTATTTT,CASSVAWGPADTQYF
TRBD2,.,TRBV6-5,TRBJ2-2,TGTGCCAGCAGTTACGGACTAGCGGGAGAAGGCGGGGAGCTGTTTTTT,CASSYGLAGEGGELFF
.,.,TRBV5-1,TRBJ2-3,TGCGCCAGCAGCTTTAGGGGACTTGCGATCACAGATACGCAGTATTTT,CASSFRGLAITDTQYF
.,.,TRBV6-5,TRBJ2-5,TGTGCCAGCAGTTACGGGACCGTAGAGACCCAGTACTTC,CASSYGTVETQYF
.,.,TRBV27,TRBJ1-1,TGTGCCAGCAGTTTATCCGAGAACACTGAAGCTTTCTTT,CASSLSENTEAFF
.,few,TRBV2,TRBJ1-6,TGTGCCAGCAATGGGGCAGGGCAGGATTCACCCCTCCACTTT,CASNGAGQDSPLHF
TRBD2,few,TRBV5-4,TRBJ2-2,TGTGCCAGCAGCTCGGGACTAGCGGGACCAGGCACCGGGGAGCTGTTTTTT,CASSSGLAGPGTGELFF
.,once,TRBV28,TRBJ1-4,TGTGCCAGCAGTGTGATGGGGGGTCGGGAAAAACTGTTTTTT,CASSVMGGREKLFF
.,.,TRBV6-5,TRBJ2-7,TGTGCCAGCTCGCCTCGGGTGGGTCCCCACGAGCAGTACTTC,CASSPRVGPHEQYF
.,.,TRBV15,TRBJ1-1,TGTGCCACCAGCAGAGGGCGGAACACTGAAGCTTTCTTT,CATSRGRNTEAFF
.,.,TRBV7-9,TRBJ2-1,TGTGCCAGCAGCTTAGCGCGGGGGCGCAGCAATGAGCAGTTCTTC,CASSLARGRSNEQFF
.,.,TRBV4-3,TRBJ2-2,TGCGCCAGCGGAAACGCGCCGGCTGCCGGGGAGCTGTTTTTT,CASGNAPAAGELFF
TRBD2,.,TRBV7-9,TRBJ2-1,TGTGCCAGCAGCCTCGGGACTAGCTGGCATGAGCAGTTCTTC,CASSLGTSWHEQFF